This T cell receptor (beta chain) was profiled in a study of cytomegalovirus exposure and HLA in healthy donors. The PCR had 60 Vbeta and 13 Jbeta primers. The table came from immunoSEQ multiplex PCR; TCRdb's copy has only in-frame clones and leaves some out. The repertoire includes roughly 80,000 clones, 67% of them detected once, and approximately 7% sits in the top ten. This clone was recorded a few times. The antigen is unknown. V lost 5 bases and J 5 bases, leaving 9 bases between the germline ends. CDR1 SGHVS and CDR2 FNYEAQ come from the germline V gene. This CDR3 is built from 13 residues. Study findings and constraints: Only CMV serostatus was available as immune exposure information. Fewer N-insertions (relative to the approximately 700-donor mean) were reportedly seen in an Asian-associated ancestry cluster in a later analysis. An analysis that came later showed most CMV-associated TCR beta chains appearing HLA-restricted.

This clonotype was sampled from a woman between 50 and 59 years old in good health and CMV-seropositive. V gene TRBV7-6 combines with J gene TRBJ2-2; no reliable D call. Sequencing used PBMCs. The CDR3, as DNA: TGTGCCAGCAGCCCTACCCCAACCGGGGAGCTGTTTTTT. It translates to CASSPTPTGELFF.